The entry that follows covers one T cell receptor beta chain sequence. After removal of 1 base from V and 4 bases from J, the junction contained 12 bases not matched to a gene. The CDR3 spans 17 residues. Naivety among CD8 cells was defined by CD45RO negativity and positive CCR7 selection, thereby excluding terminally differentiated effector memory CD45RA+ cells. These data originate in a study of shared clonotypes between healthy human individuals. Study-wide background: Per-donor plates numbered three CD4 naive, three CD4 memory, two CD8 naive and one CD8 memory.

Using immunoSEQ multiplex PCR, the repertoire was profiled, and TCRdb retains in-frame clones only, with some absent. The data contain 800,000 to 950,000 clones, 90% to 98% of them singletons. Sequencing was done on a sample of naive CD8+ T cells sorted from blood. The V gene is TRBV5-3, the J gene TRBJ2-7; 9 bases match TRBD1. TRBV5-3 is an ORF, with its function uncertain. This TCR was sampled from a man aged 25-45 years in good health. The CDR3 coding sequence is TGTGCCAGAAGCTTGCACTCGGGGGACAGGGTTAGGTACGAGCAGTACTTC. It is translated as CARSLHSGDRVRYEQYF.